This entry is about one T cell receptor beta chain. What it binds is not known. PCR was performed a second time for roughly 6 to 12 cycles using a sample-barcoded 5' primer and a J-beta primer mix. Each cDNA molecule was tagged by a template-switch adaptor that had 12 random nucleotides. A single record per CDR3 protein comes from TCRdb applying MiXCR to the 5' RACE reads. The data show roughly 800,000 distinct CDR3 sequences, 58% seen once. These data originate in a study of blood T cells in healthy people across ages. Study-wide results and caveats: Reliance upon unsorted PBMCs precluded definitive naive versus antigen-experienced comparison.

The CDR3 extends over 15 amino acids. V was cut by 5 bases and J by 3 bases, with 11 bases left in between. CDR1 and CDR2 from the germline V gene are SNHLY and FYNNEI. V gene TRBV2 combines with J gene TRBJ1-6, with a possible D match to TRBD1 (5 bases). Sequencing was done on a sample of blood. This receptor was obtained from a man in his thirties or forties in good health. The CDR3 protein is CASSLSDSYNSPLHF. The CDR3 nucleotides are TGTGCCAGCAGTCTTAGCGACAGCTATAATTCACCCCTCCACTTT.